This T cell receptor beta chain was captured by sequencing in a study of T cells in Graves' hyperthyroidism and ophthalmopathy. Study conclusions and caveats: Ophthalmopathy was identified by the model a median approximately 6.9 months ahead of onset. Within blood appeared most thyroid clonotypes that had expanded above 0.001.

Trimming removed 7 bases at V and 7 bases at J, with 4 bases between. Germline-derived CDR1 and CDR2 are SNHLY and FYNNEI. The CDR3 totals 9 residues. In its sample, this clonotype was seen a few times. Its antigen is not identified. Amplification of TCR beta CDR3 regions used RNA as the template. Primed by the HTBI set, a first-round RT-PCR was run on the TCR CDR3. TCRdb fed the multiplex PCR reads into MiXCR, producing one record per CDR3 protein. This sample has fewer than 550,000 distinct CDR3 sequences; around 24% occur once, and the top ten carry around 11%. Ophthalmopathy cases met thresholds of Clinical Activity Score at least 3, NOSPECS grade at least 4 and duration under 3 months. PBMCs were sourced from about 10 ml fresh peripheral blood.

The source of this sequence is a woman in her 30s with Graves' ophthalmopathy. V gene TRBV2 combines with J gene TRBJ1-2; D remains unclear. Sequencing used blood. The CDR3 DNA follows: TGTGCCAGCAAGAGTGGCTACACCTTC. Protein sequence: CASKSGYTF.